The 13 T cell receptor beta chains below were found in one sample sequenced in a study of beta chain features in type 1 diabetes. Findings and limits, study-wide: Among all four CD4+ subsets, Type 1 diabetes patients had TCRB CDR3s that were moderately but significantly shorter.

The investigators reverse transcribed all of the isolated RNA, so they sequenced expressed TCRB transcripts. Some clones are missing from TCRdb's copy, which holds only in-frame ones; the method was immunoSEQ multiplex PCR. The sample shows 40,000 to 60,000 clones, about 60% of them seen only once. Which antigens these TCRs recognize remains unknown. Material: stem cell memory CD4+ T cells from blood. These TCRs come from a woman aged 30 to 39 with type 1 diabetes.

The chain recombines TRBV5-1 with TRBJ2-7; a possible D gene is TRBD2 (5 bases). Trimming removed 6 bases at V and 6 bases at J, with 22 bases between. This CDR3 region has 15 residues. CDR1 and CDR2 from the germline V gene are SGHRS and YFSETQ. The CDR3 sequence is CASMSGNGDVGEQYF. The CDR3 region has the DNA TGCGCCAGCATGTCGGGAAACGGAGATGTGGGCGAGCAGTACTTC.

V usage is TRBV4-2 and J usage is TRBJ1-5; no firm D call. Trimming stripped 0 bases from V and 3 bases from J, with 9 bases between. Per germline, CDR1 LGHNA and CDR2 YNFKEQ. The CDR3 is made up of 15 amino acids. CDR3 sequence reads: CASSQDGQVNQPQHF. The CDR3 nucleotides are TGTGCCAGCAGCCAAGATGGTCAGGTCAATCAGCCCCAGCATTTT.

In this sample, this clone turned up a few times. The gene calls are TRBV23-1 and TRBJ2-1; D unclear. TRBV23-1 is flagged as an ORF with uncertain function. The CDR3 sequence is 17 residues long. The V end lost 3 bases, the J end lost 5 bases, and 20 bases lay between the germline ends. The CDR3 loop reads CASSHTRGPLENNEQFF. DNA for the CDR3: TGCGCCAGCAGTCATACCCGCGGCCCTCTAGAAAACAATGAGCAGTTCTTC.

V gene TRBV19 combines with J gene TRBJ2-1, with TRBD2 matching over 8 bases. Trimming removed 8 bases from V and 3 bases from J; junction bases left unmatched: 6. The CDR3 extends over 14 amino acids. Germline-derived CDR1 and CDR2 are LNHDA and SQIVND (reference sequence). CDR3 region: CASRGGPSYNEQFF. The CDR3 nucleotides read TGTGCCAGTCGGGGGGGCCCAAGCTACAATGAGCAGTTCTTC.

The chain couples TRBV10-3 to TRBJ1-2; 10 bases fit TRBD1. The V gene end was trimmed by 6 bases and the J gene end by 8 bases; junction bases not matched to a gene: 3. Germline loops: CDR1 ENHRY, CDR2 SYGVKD. CDR3 size: 12 residues. The CDR3 sequence is CAIRGTGEGYTF. The DNA for the CDR3 is TGTGCCATCAGGGGGACAGGGGAAGGCTACACCTTC.

This clone appeared a few times. Other DNA sequences within the sample encode an identical CDR3. The chain joins TRBV7-9 to TRBJ2-7; 13 nucleotides agree with TRBD2. The CDR3 contains 15 residues. CDR1 and CDR2 from the germline V gene are SEHNR and FQNEAQ (reference sequence). Trimming at V came to 4 bases and at J to 3 bases, leaving 3 bases not matched to a gene. CDR3 sequence reads: CASSSRTSGSYEQYF. The CDR3 DNA reads TGTGCCAGCAGCTCTCGGACTAGCGGGAGCTACGAGCAGTACTTC.

This chain joins TRBV5-1 and TRBJ2-3; 7 bases line up with TRBD2. Losses at the gene ends were 4 bases for V and 2 bases for J; bases not matched to a gene: 7. The CDR3 has 15 amino acids. The germline V gene has CDR1 SGHRS and CDR2 YFSETQ. CDR3 coding DNA: TGCGCCAGCAGCGTAAACCGGGACTACACAGATACGCAGTATTTT. Translated, it gives CASSVNRDYTDTQYF.

This clone was counted a few times. The chain couples TRBV4-1 to TRBJ2-1; TRBD2 matches at 10 bases. V lost 4 bases, J lost 2 bases, and 2 bases stayed unmatched. Germline V gives CDR1 MGHRA, CDR2 YSYEKL. The CDR3 spans 15 residues. The CDR3 bases are TGCGCCAGCAGCCCGGGGACTAGCGCCTACAATGAGCAGTTCTTC. This gives the protein CASSPGTSAYNEQFF.

The gene calls are TRBV29-1 and TRBJ2-7, with a tentative D call TRBD2 (6 bases). The CDR3 sequence is 12 residues long. With 6 bases removed from V and 2 bases from J, the gap between germline ends came to 11 bases. Per the germline V gene, CDR1 is SQVTM and CDR2 is ANQGSEA. This CDR3 is CSVGGTPYEQYF. DNA of the CDR3: TGCAGCGTGGGGGGTACCCCCTACGAGCAGTACTTC.

This chain links TRBV28 with TRBJ2-3; tentative D call: TRBD2 (5 bases). Trimming cost V 6 bases and J 4 bases, with 17 bases left between them. Per the germline V gene, CDR1 is MDHEN and CDR2 is SYDVKM. The CDR3 extends over 15 amino acids. In DNA, the CDR3 is TGTGCCAGCAGACCCCGGCCCCCGGAGGCAGATACGCAGTATTTT. This encodes CASRPRPPEADTQYF. The full variable domain, in which reference TRBV28 and TRBJ2-3 provide the parts outside the CDR3, is DVKVTQSSRYLVKRTGEKVFLECVQDMDHENMFWYRQDPGLGLRLIYFSYDVKMKEKGDIPEGYSVSREKKERFSLILESASTNQTSMYLCASRPRPPEADTQYFGPGTRLTVL.

This sequence joins TRBV9 and TRBJ2-1; 8 nucleotides agree with TRBD2. CDR1 is SGDLS and CDR2 is YYNGEE in the germline V gene. The CDR3 extends over 14 amino acids. Losses at the gene ends were 4 bases for V and 10 bases for J; bases not matched to a gene: 10. The CDR3, as DNA: TGTGCCAGCAGCCAAGTCAGCGGGAGAGGCGAGCAGTTCTTC. Translation gives CASSQVSGRGEQFF.

The chain is built from TRBV7-3 and TRBJ2-3, with D possibly being TRBD1 (5 bases). CDR3 length: 15 amino acids. Germline V gene sequence: CDR1 SGHTA, CDR2 FQGTGA. Trimming shortened V by 3 bases and J by 1 base, and 11 bases separated the two germline ends. The DNA of the CDR3 is TGTGCCAGCAGCTTCACAGGCTCTCGCACAGATACGCAGTATTTT. Translation gives CASSFTGSRTDTQYF.

Only a few counts were recorded for this clone. The chain has TRBV28 and TRBJ2-3; maybe TRBD2 (5 bases). CDR1 is MDHEN, CDR2 SYDVKM, per germline. The CDR3 has 14 amino acids. V shed 5 bases and J shed 9 bases, with 18 bases lying between them. The CDR3 sequence: CASSNSGISATQYF. Written as DNA, the CDR3 is TGTGCCAGCAGTAACTCCGGGATCTCCGCCACGCAGTATTTT. Full variable domain (rest looked up from reference TRBV28 and TRBJ2-3): DVKVTQSSRYLVKRTGEKVFLECVQDMDHENMFWYRQDPGLGLRLIYFSYDVKMKEKGDIPEGYSVSREKKERFSLILESASTNQTSMYLCASSNSGISATQYFGPGTRLTVL.